The present T cell receptor (beta chain) was sequenced within a study of cytomegalovirus exposure and HLA in healthy donors. Study in general: Inside one of the first data releases sat about 85 million unique TCRs taken from HLA-typed donors.

The CDR3 totals 15 residues. Trimming cost V 6 bases and J 7 bases; bases outside gene matches: 10. Germline loops: CDR1 SGHDT, CDR2 YYEEEE. In its sample, this clone was seen a few times. PCR used 60 Vbeta primers and 13 Jbeta primers. Sequencing was performed with immunoSEQ multiplex PCR; in TCRdb, only in-frame clones are kept and a portion is missing. Here the sample spans about 130,000 clones, approximately 87% being singletons. Sequences were obtained from PBMCs. This TCR derives from a woman under 40 in good health and CMV-seronegative. The genes are TRBV5-6 and TRBJ1-4; TRBD1 matches at 9 bases. The CDR3 region has the DNA TGTGCCAGCACCCGGTTCGGGACAGGGATTGAAAAACTGTTTTTT. Protein product: CASTRFGTGIEKLFF.